What follows are 7 T cell receptor beta chains derived from one specimen sequenced in a study of control samples from healthy donors and cancer patients. Only in-frame clones appear in the TCRdb table, and some are missing; sequencing was by immunoSEQ multiplex PCR. Of roughly 69,000 clones listed, around 80% were seen once; the top ten hold approximately 15%. Sequencing was performed on blood. These receptors all come from a man aged 55 to 70 in good health.

This chain links TRBV9 with TRBJ2-1, with D maybe TRBD2 (6 bases). Trimming stripped 3 bases from V and 3 bases from J, with 13 bases between. Germline CDR1 and CDR2: SGDLS and YYNGEE. This CDR3 region has 15 residues. CDR3 bases: TGTGCCAGCAGCGACACTAGCAGTAGCTACAATGAGCAGTTCTTC. As protein: CASSDTSSSYNEQFF.

V and J are TRBV4-3 and TRBJ2-2; 9 bases align to TRBD2. Germline V lookup: CDR1 LGHNA, CDR2 YSLEER. The CDR3 is 18 amino acids. V shed 0 bases, J shed 2 bases, and the junction held 7 bases outside the gene matches. For the CDR3, the DNA is TGCGCCAGCAGCCAAGACTTCCCTAGCGGGATCAACACCGGGGAGCTGTTTTTT. Its translation is CASSQDFPSGINTGELFF.

The V gene is TRBV6-2 or TRBV6-3, the J gene TRBJ1-5; no definite D call. CDR3 size: 12 residues. CDR1 is MNHEY and CDR2 is SVGEGT in the germline V gene. V was cut by 0 bases and J by 6 bases, with 3 bases left in between. The CDR3 DNA follows: TGTGCCAGCAGTTACTCTCCTCAGCCCCAGCATTTT. Its protein is CASSYSPQPQHF.

As DNA, the CDR3 is TGCGCCAGCAGTGAGTCGGGCGGGACTGGGAGATTGTATGGCTACACCTTC. Encoded protein: CASSESGGTGRLYGYTF. The J gene is TRBJ1-2, the V gene TRBV10-2; a possible D gene is TRBD1 (5 bases). Germline V gene lookup returns CDR1 WSHSY and CDR2 SAAADI. This CDR3 region has 17 residues. V was pared by 0 bases and J by 5 bases, with 19 bases between.

The chain has TRBV6-5 and TRBJ2-7, with 11 bases lining up with TRBD2. V gave up 6 bases and J gave up 0 bases; unmatched junction bases: 4. Per germline, CDR1 MNHEY and CDR2 SVGAGI. CDR3 length equals 15 residues. The CDR3 DNA is TGTGCCAGCAGCGGGACTAGCGGACCCTCCTACGAGCAGTACTTC. Protein sequence: CASSGTSGPSYEQYF.

The chain has TRBV5-5 and TRBJ1-1; unclear D gene. Germline lookup yields CDR1 SGHKS and CDR2 YYEKEE (reference sequence). The CDR3 extends over 13 amino acids. Trimming took 1 base from V and 7 from J, leaving 11 bases between them. The CDR3 nucleotides are TGTGCCAGCAGCTTGTGGCTGAACGGTGAAGCTTTCTTT. Its protein is CASSLWLNGEAFF.

The chain employs TRBV7-3 and TRBJ2-3; 7 nucleotides agree with TRBD2. Germline CDR1 and CDR2: SGHTA and FQGTGA. J was trimmed by 6 bases and V by 1 base; bases with no gene match: 13. This CDR3 is built from 17 residues. CDR3 amino acids: CASSLIGGRAGVDTQYF. CDR3 DNA: TGTGCCAGCAGCTTAATAGGTGGGAGGGCCGGTGTGGATACGCAGTATTTT.